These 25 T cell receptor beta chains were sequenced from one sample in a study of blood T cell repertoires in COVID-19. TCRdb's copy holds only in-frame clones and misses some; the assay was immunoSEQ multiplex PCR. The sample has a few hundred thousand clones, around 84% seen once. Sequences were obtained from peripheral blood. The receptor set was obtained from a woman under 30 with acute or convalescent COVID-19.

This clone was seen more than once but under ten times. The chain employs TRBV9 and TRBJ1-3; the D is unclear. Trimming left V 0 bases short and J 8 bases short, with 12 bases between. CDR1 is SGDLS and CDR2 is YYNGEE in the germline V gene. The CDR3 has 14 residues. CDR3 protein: CASSVAGADDTIYF. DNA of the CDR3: TGTGCCAGCAGCGTAGCGGGTGCTGATGACACCATATATTTT.

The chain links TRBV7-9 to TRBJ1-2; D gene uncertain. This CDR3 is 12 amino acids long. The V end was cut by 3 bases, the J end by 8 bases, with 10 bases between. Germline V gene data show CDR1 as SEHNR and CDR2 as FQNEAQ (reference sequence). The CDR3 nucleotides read TGTGCCAGCAGCTTTGCCCTCCGGGGCTACACCTTC. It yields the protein CASSFALRGYTF.

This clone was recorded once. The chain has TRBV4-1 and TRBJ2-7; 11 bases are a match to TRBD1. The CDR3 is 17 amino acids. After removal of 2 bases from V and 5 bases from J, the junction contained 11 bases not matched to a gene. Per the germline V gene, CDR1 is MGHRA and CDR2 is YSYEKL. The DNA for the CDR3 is TGCGCCAGCAGCCAATCGGAAGGACAGGGGGCGCATCACGAGCAGTACTTC. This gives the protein CASSQSEGQGAHHEQYF.

The chain's CDR3 is CASTNSPGGANTGELFF. The CDR3 bases are TGTGCCAGCACCAACTCTCCAGGGGGCGCGAACACCGGGGAGCTGTTTTTT. The V call is TRBV7-3, the J call TRBJ2-2; TRBD1 matches 8 bases. Unmatched junction bases numbered 10, after V lost 7 bases and J lost 0 bases. Germline V CDR1 and CDR2: SGHTA, FQGTGA. The CDR3 loop spans 17 amino acids. Using reference TRBV7-3 and TRBJ2-2 for the parts outside the CDR3, the full variable domain is GAGVSQTPSNKVTEKGKYVELRCDPISGHTALYWYRQSLGQGPEFLIYFQGTGAADDSGLPNDRFFAVRPEGSVSTLKIQRTERGDSAVYLCASTNSPGGANTGELFFGEGSRLTVL.

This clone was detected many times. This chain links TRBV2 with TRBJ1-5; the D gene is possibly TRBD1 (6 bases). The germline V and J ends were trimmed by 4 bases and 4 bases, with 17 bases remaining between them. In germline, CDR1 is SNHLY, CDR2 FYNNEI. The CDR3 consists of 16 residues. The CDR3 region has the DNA TGTGCCAGCAGTGCGCAGGTACCGGGACATAATCAGCCCCAGCATTTT. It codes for CASSAQVPGHNQPQHF.

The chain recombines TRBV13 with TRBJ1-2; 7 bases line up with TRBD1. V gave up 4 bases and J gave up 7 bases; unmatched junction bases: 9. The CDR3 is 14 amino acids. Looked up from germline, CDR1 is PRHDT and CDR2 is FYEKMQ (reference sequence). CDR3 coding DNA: TGTGCCAGCAGCTCGGGTGACAGGGTCTCTGGCTACACCTTC. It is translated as CASSSGDRVSGYTF.

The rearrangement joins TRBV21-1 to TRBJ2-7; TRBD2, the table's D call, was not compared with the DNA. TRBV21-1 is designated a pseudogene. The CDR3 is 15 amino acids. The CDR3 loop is CASSRSRDEGYEQYF. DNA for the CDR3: TGTGCCAGCAGCCGTAGTAGGGATGAGGGCTACGAGCAGTACTTC.

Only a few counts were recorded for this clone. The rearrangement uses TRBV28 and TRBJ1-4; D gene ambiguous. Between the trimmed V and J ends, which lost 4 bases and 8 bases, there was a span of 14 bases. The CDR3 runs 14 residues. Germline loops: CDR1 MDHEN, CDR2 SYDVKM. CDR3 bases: TGTGCCAGCAGTTCCCTATTCGGTGAGGAAAAACTGTTTTTT. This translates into CASSSLFGEEKLFF.

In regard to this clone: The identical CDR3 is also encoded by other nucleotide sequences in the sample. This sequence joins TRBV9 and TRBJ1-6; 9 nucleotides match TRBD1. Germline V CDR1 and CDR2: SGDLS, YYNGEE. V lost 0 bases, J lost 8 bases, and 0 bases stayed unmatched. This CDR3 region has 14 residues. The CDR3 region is CASSVGQGDSPLHF. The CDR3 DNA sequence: TGTGCCAGCAGCGTAGGACAGGGGGATTCACCCCTCCACTTT.

CDR3 in DNA: TGTGCCAGCAGTTACTCGGGACAGGGCCTCGGTCAGCCCCAGCATTTT. It yields the protein CASSYSGQGLGQPQHF. V gene TRBV6-5 combines with J gene TRBJ1-5; 9 bases line up with TRBD1. Germline V gene sequence: CDR1 MNHEY, CDR2 SVGAGI. This CDR3 has 16 residues. Trimming at V came to 0 bases and at J to 6 bases, leaving 6 bases not matched to a gene.

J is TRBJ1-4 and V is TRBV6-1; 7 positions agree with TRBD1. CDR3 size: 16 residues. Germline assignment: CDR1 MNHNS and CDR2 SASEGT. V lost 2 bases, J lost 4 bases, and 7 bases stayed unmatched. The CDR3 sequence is CASSETGQPFNEKLFF. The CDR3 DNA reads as TGTGCCAGCAGTGAAACGGGACAGCCATTTAATGAAAAACTGTTTTTT.

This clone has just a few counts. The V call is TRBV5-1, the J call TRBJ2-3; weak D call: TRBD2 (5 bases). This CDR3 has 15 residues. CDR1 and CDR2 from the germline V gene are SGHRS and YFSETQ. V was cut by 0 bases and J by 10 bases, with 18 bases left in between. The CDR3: CASSLETAGGSAQYF. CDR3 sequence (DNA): TGCGCCAGCAGCTTGGAAACTGCCGGAGGATCGGCGCAGTATTTT. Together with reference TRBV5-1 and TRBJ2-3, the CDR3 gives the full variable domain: KAGVTQTPRYLIKTRGQQVTLSCSPISGHRSVSWYQQTPGQGLQFLFEYFSETQRNKGNFPGRFSGRQFSNSRSEMNVSTLELGDSALYLCASSLETAGGSAQYFGPGTRLTVL.

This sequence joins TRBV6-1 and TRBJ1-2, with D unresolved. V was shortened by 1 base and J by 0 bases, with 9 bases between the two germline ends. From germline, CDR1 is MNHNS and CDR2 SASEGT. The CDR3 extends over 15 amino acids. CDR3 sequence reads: CASSEGLLANYGYTF. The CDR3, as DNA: TGTGCCAGCAGTGAAGGCCTCTTAGCTAACTATGGCTACACCTTC.

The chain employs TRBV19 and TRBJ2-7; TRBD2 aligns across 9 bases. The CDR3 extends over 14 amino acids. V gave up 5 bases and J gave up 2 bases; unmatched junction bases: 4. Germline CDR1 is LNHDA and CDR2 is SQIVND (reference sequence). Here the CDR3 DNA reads TGTGCCAGTAGTTCGACTAGCGGAACCTACGAGCAGTACTTC. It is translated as CASSSTSGTYEQYF.

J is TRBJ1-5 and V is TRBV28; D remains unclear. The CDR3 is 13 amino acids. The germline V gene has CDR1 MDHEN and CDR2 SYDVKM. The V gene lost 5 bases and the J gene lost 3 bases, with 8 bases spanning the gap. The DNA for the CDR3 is TGTGCCAGCAGTCCGGGGTCCAATCAGCCCCAGCATTTT. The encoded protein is CASSPGSNQPQHF.

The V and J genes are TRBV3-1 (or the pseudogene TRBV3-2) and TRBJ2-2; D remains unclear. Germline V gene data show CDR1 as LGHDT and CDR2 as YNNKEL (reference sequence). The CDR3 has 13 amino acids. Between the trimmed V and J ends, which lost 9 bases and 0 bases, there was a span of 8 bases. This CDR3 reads CARAAANTGELFF. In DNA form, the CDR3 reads TGTGCCAGGGCGGCTGCGAACACCGGGGAGCTGTTTTTT.

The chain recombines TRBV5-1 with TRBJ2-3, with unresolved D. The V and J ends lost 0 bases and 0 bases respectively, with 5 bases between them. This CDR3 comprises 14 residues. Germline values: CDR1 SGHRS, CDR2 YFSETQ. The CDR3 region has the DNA TGCGCCAGCAGCTTGGGAGTCAGCACAGATACGCAGTATTTT. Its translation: CASSLGVSTDTQYF.

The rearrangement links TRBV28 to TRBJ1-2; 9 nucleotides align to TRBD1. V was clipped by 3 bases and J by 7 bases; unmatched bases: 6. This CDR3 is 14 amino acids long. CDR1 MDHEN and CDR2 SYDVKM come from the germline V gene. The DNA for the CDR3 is TGTGCCAGCAGTTTCCAGCGGACAGGGGTTGGCTACACCTTC. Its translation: CASSFQRTGVGYTF.

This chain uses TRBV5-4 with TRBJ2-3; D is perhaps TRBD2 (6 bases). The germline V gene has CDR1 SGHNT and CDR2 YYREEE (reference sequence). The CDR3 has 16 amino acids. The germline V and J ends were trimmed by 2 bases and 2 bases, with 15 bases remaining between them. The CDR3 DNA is TGTGCCAGCAGCTTAGGCGGGACTCCGAACACAGATACGCAGTATTTT. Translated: CASSLGGTPNTDTQYF.

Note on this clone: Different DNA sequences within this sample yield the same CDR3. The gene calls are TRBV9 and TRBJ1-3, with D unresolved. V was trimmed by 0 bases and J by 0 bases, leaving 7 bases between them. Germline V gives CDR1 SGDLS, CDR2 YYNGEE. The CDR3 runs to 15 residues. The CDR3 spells CASSVGRSSGNTIYF. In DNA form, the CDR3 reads TGTGCCAGCAGCGTAGGACGGAGCTCTGGAAACACCATATATTTT.

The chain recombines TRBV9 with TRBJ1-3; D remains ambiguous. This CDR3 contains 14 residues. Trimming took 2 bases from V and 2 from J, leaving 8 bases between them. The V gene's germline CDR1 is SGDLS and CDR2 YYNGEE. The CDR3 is CASSVGSTGNTIYF. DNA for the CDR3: TGTGCCAGCAGCGTCGGGAGTACTGGAAACACCATATATTTT. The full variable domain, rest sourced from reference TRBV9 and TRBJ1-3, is DSGVTQTPKHLITATGQRVTLRCSPRSGDLSVYWYQQSLDQGLQFLIQYYNGEERAKGNILERFSAQQFPDLHSELNLSSLELGDSALYFCASSVGSTGNTIYFGEGSWLTVV.

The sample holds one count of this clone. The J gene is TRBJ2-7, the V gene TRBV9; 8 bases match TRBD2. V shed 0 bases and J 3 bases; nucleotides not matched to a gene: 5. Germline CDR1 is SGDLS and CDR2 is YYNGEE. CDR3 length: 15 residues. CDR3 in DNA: TGTGCCAGCAGCGTAGCGAGCGGGGGATTCTACGAGCAGTACTTC. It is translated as CASSVASGGFYEQYF.

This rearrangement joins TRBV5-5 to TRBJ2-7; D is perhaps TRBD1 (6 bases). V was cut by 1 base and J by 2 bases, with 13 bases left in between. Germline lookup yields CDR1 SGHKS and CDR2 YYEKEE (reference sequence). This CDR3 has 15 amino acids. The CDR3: CASSLIDRSTYEQYF. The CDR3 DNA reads TGTGCCAGCAGCTTGATCGACAGGTCCACCTACGAGCAGTACTTC.

This chain's CDR3 is CASSPPGTAANYGYTF. As DNA, the CDR3 is TGTGCCAGTAGTCCGCCCGGGACAGCAGCTAACTATGGCTACACCTTC. The rearrangement uses TRBV19 and TRBJ1-2, with 7 bases that match TRBD1. With 5 bases clipped from V and 0 bases from J, the junction kept 9 bases outside the gene matches. CDR1 is LNHDA, CDR2 SQIVND, per germline (reference sequence). This CDR3 is 16 amino acids long.

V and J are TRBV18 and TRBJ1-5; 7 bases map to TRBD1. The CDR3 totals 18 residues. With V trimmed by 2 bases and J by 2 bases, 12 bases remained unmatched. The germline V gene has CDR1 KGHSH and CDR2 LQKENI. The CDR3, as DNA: TGTGCCAGCTCACCAAGTGACAGGGCGGTGACGGGCAATCAGCCCCAGCATTTT. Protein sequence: CASSPSDRAVTGNQPQHF.